Below, 21 T cell receptor beta chains from the same sample are listed, as sequenced in a study of tumor-infiltrating lymphocytes in primary liver carcinoma. Germline DNA was also extracted, with blood RNA taken from unsorted whole blood. Constant-region priming of roughly 490 ng total RNA yielded TCR beta cDNA. Three nested multiplex PCR rounds, a slightly modified ARM-PCR, produced the libraries for TCR beta. For around 10 cycles apiece, the opening two PCR rounds ran with TRBV1-TRBV30 forward primers and a C-beta reverse primer. TCRdb itself ran the multiplex PCR reads through MiXCR, one entry per CDR3 protein. The sample lists approximately 300,000 distinct CDR3 sequences, 65% occurring once. The source material was peripheral blood. These receptors all come from a man aged 40-49 years with primary liver carcinoma and hepatitis B virus infection.

This clonotype was counted at least ten times. This chain joins TRBV6-5 and TRBJ2-7; TRBD2 agrees at 15 bases. CDR3 length: 16 residues. From germline, CDR1 is MNHEY and CDR2 SVGAGI. The V segment lost 11 bases and the J segment 2 bases; nucleotides outside the gene matches: 10. CDR3 sequence (DNA): TGTGCCGGATGGACTAGCGGGAGGGCGTCGGCCTACGAGCAGTACTTC. Its translation is CAGWTSGRASAYEQYF.

In regard to this clonotype: Possible read error: a much larger clone is one base away. The chain joins TRBV4-2 to TRBJ2-2; D remains ambiguous. This CDR3 has 12 residues. V lost 3 bases to trimming and J lost 7 bases, with 6 bases between them. In germline, CDR1 is LGHNA, CDR2 YNFKEQ. CDR3 in DNA: TGTGCCAGCAGCCAGCCTAGCGGGGAGCTGTTTTTT. Its translation: CASSQPSGELFF.

Turning to this clonotype: A much bigger clone sits one base away, suggesting this may be a read error. The rearrangement links TRBV5-4 to TRBJ2-3; 7 positions match TRBD2. The V gene's germline CDR1 is SGHNT and CDR2 YYREEE (reference sequence). There are 15 residues in the CDR3. V trimming: 4 bases; J trimming: 2 bases; junction bases outside the gene matches: 7. The chain's CDR3 is CASSASSGNTDTQYF. DNA of the CDR3: TGTGCCAGCAGCGCCTCTAGCGGCAACACAGATACGCAGTATTTT.

The chain links TRBV6-2 or TRBV6-3 to TRBJ2-7; TRBD1 aligns across 11 bases. This CDR3 is built from 13 residues. The trim removed 10 bases at V and 5 bases at J, leaving 7 bases unmatched. Per the germline V gene, CDR1 is MNHEY and CDR2 is SVGEGT. DNA for the CDR3: TGTGCCACCAGAGGGACAGGGGGTAACGAGCAGTACTTC. Its protein is CATRGTGGNEQYF.

The V call is TRBV29-1, the J call TRBJ1-1; D perhaps matches TRBD1 (5 bases). Germline V gene sequence: CDR1 SQVTM, CDR2 ANQGSEA. CDR3 length: 15 amino acids. CDR3 DNA sequence: TGCAACGGGGCCCCAGGTTGGGCCACGAACACTGAAGCTTTCTTT. Amino acid sequence: CNGAPGWATNTEAFF.

The count of this clonotype is one. The CDR3 does not close with the conserved phenylalanine or tryptophan, likely indicating a read error. The chain has TRBV12-3 or TRBV12-4 and TRBJ2-7; weak D call: TRBD2 (5 bases). CDR3 length equals 13 residues. V was pared by 3 bases and J by 7 bases, with 13 bases between. The CDR3 bases are TGTGCCAGCAGTTTCGTGACCCGGGGAGAGCAGTACATC. The encoded protein is CASSFVTRGEQYI.

Remarks on this clonotype: This may be a read error: a much more frequent sequence differs by one nucleotide. In this CDR3 the conserved last residue, phenylalanine or tryptophan, is missing, so a read error is likely. V usage is TRBV6-2 or TRBV6-3 and J usage is TRBJ2-1; no reliable D call. Germline assignment: CDR1 MNHEY and CDR2 SVGEGT. V lost 6 bases to trimming and J lost 6 bases, with 12 bases between them. This CDR3 has 13 residues. The CDR3 here is CASSPTGPNEQFS. In DNA, the CDR3 is TGTGCCAGCAGCCCTACCGGTCCCAATGAGCAGTTCTCC.

In regard to this clonotype: This may stem from a read error, because a much larger clone lies one nucleotide away. This chain connects TRBV29-1 to TRBJ2-3; 7 bases line up with TRBD2. Germline loops: CDR1 SQVTM, CDR2 ANQGSEA. After removal of 5 bases from V and 4 bases from J, the junction contained 6 bases not matched to a gene. The length of the CDR3 is 13 residues. The CDR3 reads CSVNGGSSDTQYF. The CDR3 nucleotides are TGCAGCGTTAATGGCGGGAGCTCAGATACGCAGTATTTT.

The chain combines TRBV5-1 with TRBJ2-2, with D perhaps matching TRBD1 (6 bases). The length of the CDR3 is 15 residues. Germline values: CDR1 SGHRS, CDR2 YFSETQ. Trimming took 5 bases from V and 5 from J, leaving 16 bases between them. The CDR3 DNA reads as TGCGCCAGCAGTCTCATGACAGGCTCTACCGGGGAGCTGTTTTTT. Its protein is CASSLMTGSTGELFF.

The V and J genes are TRBV11-2 and TRBJ2-5; 7 nucleotides align to TRBD2. V lost 8 bases, J lost 2 bases, and 8 bases stayed unmatched. The CDR3 is made up of 14 amino acids. Germline loops: CDR1 SGHAT, CDR2 FQNNGV. CDR3 protein: CASSAWGGQETQYF. DNA of the CDR3: TGTGCCAGCTCGGCGTGGGGAGGGCAAGAGACCCAGTACTTC.

As concerns this clonotype: One end of the junction is discordant with germline, which a read error may explain. The rearrangement joins TRBV28 to TRBJ2-5; 12 bases align to TRBD2. The CDR3 loop spans 17 amino acids. Looked up from germline, CDR1 is MDHEN and CDR2 is SYDVKM. CDR3 sequence (DNA): TGTGCCTGCAGTACCAGACTAGCGGGAGATGGCATTGAGACCCAGTACTTC. Its protein product is CACSTRLAGDGIETQYF.

With respect to this clonotype: The CDR3 does not end in the conserved phenylalanine or tryptophan, so this is likely a read error. The rearrangement links TRBV5-6 to TRBJ2-7; D remains unclear. There are 14 residues in the CDR3. V lost 8 bases to trimming and J lost 0 bases, with 15 bases between them. The V gene's germline CDR1 is SGHDT and CDR2 YYEEEE. The CDR3 reads CASSLWGSSYEQYS. CDR3 DNA: TGTGCCAGTAGTTTATGGGGAAGCTCCTACGAGCAGTACTCC.

Of note for this clonotype: Given a much more abundant clone one base away, this may be a read error. This chain uses TRBV6-1 with TRBJ2-6; D perhaps matches TRBD2 (6 bases). The CDR3 is 20 residues long. The germline gives CDR1 MNHNS, CDR2 SASEGT. Trimming shortened V by 1 base and J by 3 bases, and 22 bases separated the two germline ends. The CDR3 region is CASSEDLSGWRAYGANVLTF. The DNA for the CDR3 is TGTGCCAGCAGTGAAGACCTCTCTGGCTGGAGGGCCTATGGGGCCAACGTCCTGACTTTC.

The genes are TRBV12-3 or TRBV12-4 and TRBJ2-3; 7 nucleotides match TRBD2. V lost 7 bases to trimming and J lost 4 bases; unmatched junction nucleotides: 11. CDR3 length equals 15 residues. The CDR3 region has the DNA TGTGCCAGCAAGAAGGGGCGGGAGCTACCAGATACGCAGTATTTT. Its translation: CASKKGRELPDTQYF.

In the case of this clonotype: The junction shows a germline mismatch at one end, possibly a read error. The chain is built from TRBV29-1 and TRBJ2-3; D perhaps matches TRBD1 (6 bases). The CDR3 spans 11 residues. The germline CDR1 and CDR2 sequences are SQVTM and ANQGSEA. CDR3 loop: CSVEVTGTQNF. In DNA form, the CDR3 reads TGCAGTGTTGAGGTGACAGGAACGCAGAATTTT.

The J gene is TRBJ2-7, the V gene TRBV7-9; 7 bases agree with TRBD2. Per the germline V gene, CDR1 is SEHNR and CDR2 is FQNEAQ (reference sequence). There are 12 residues in the CDR3. V lost 11 bases and J lost 5; bases outside the gene matches: 9. The DNA for the CDR3 is TGTGCCGGTAGCTGGGCGGGGGACGAGCAGTACTTC. It specifies CAGSWAGDEQYF.

Comment on this clonotype: It may be a read error: a sequence one base away is much more abundant. The genes are TRBV6-2 or TRBV6-3 and TRBJ2-3, with 7 bases matching TRBD1. CDR1 and CDR2 from the germline V gene are MNHEY and SVGEGT. V lost 0 bases, J lost 5 bases, and 8 bases stayed unmatched. The CDR3 has 16 amino acids. The CDR3 coding sequence is TGTGCCAGCAGTTACTCAACAGGGGATTACAAAGATACGCAGTATTTT. Translation: CASSYSTGDYKDTQYF.

This clonotype came up a few times. The chain recombines TRBV28 with TRBJ2-2; 7 positions match TRBD2. The junction had 4 bases not matched to a gene; V was cut back by 6 bases and J by 0 bases. Germline V CDR1 and CDR2: MDHEN, SYDVKM. The CDR3 is 15 residues long. CDR3 loop: CASSGAGANTGELFF. DNA for the CDR3: TGTGCCAGCAGCGGGGCGGGAGCGAACACCGGGGAGCTGTTTTTT.

This clonotype was observed at least ten times. The chain is built from TRBV4-1 and TRBJ2-7, with no clear D. The CDR3 sequence is 15 residues long. The germline V gene encodes CDR1 MGHRA and CDR2 YSYEKL. V was pared by 4 bases and J by 2 bases, with 15 bases between. CDR3 loop: CASSPMIVLAYEQYF. The CDR3 coding sequence is TGCGCCAGCAGCCCCATGATCGTATTAGCCTACGAGCAGTACTTC.

As regards this clonotype: The junction departs from the called germline gene at one end, perhaps through a read error. This chain connects TRBV24-1 to TRBJ2-5; 9 bases map to TRBD1. This CDR3 contains 17 residues. Germline-derived CDR1 and CDR2 are KGHDR and SFDVKD. The CDR3 DNA reads as TGTGCCACCTGTGATTTGGGGCCTACAGGGGGCTGGGAGACCCAGTACTTC. It is translated as CATCDLGPTGGWETQYF.

The J gene is TRBJ1-2, the V gene TRBV5-1, with no clear D. CDR1 SGHRS and CDR2 YFSETQ come from the germline V gene. CDR3 size: 13 residues. Trimming removed 2 bases from V and 0 bases from J, with 5 bases in between. The CDR3 reads CASSFGANYGYTF. The CDR3 DNA is TGCGCCAGCAGCTTCGGAGCTAACTATGGCTACACCTTC.